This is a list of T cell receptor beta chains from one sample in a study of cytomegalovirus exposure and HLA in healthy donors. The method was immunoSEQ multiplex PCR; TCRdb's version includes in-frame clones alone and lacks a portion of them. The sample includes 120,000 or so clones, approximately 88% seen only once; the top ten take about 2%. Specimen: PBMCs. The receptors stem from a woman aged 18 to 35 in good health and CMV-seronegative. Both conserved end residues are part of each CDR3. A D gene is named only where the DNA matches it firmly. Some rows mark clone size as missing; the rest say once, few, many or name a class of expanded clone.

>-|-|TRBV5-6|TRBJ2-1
CASKPGLYVNEQFF
TGTGCCAGCAAACCGGGACTCTACGTCAATGAGCAGTTCTTC
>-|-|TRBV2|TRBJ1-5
CASSPVLSNQPQHF
TGTGCCAGCAGTCCGGTTTTGAGCAATCAGCCCCAGCATTTT
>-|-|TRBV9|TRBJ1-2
CASSVAAGVNYGYTF
TGTGCCAGCAGCGTAGCAGCAGGGGTAAACTATGGCTACACCTTC
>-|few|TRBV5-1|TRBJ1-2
CASSSQNNYGYTF
TGCGCCAGCAGTTCCCAAAATAACTATGGCTACACCTTC
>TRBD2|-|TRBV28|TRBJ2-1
CASSYSGLAGNEQFF
TGTGCCAGCAGTTATTCGGGGCTAGCGGGAAATGAGCAGTTCTTC
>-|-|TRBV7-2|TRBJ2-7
CASSWRSGGSSYEQYF
TGTGCCAGCAGCTGGCGGAGCGGAGGGAGCTCCTACGAGCAGTACTTC
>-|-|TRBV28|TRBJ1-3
CASSVNLGNTIYF
TGTGCCAGCAGTGTCAACTTGGGAAACACCATATATTTT
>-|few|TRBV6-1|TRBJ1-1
CASTHHGSIQGEAFF
TGTGCCAGCACCCACCATGGCAGCATACAGGGTGAAGCTTTCTTT
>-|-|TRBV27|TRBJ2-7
CASSSGLLYEQYF
TGTGCCAGCAGTTCCGGACTGCTCTACGAGCAGTACTTC
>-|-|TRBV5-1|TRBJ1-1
CASSVSFGGAGTEAFF
TGCGCCAGCAGCGTGTCCTTCGGGGGGGCAGGCACTGAAGCTTTCTTT
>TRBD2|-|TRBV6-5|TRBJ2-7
CASSYSGRPHEQYF
TGTGCCAGCAGTTATAGCGGGAGGCCGCACGAGCAGTACTTC
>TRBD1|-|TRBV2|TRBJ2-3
CASSDPGQPSTDTQYF
TGTGCCAGCAGTGACCCGGGACAGCCTAGCACAGATACGCAGTATTTT
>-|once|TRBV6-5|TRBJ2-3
CASSYSEVSDTQYF
TGTGCCAGCAGTTACTCGGAGGTATCAGATACGCAGTATTTT
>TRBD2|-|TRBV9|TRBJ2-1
CASSVGLAGVSEQFF
TGTGCCAGCAGCGTAGGGCTAGCGGGAGTGAGTGAGCAGTTCTTC
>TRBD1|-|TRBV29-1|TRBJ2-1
CSADGQGLSSYNEQFF
TGCAGCGCTGACGGACAGGGTTTGAGCTCCTACAATGAGCAGTTCTTC
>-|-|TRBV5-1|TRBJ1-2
CASSLWGGAGYGYTF
TGCGCCAGCAGCTTGTGGGGGGGCGCGGGCTATGGCTACACCTTC
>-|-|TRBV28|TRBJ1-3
CASSHKGPRTRSSGNTIYF
TGTGCCAGCAGCCATAAAGGCCCCCGGACACGGTCCTCTGGAAACACCATATATTTT
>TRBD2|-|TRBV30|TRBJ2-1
CAWSVQGGRSNEQFF
TGTGCCTGGAGTGTACAAGGCGGGAGGTCTAATGAGCAGTTCTTC
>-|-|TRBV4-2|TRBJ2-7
CASSQGGGRPYEQYF
TGTGCCAGCAGCCAAGGTGGGGGGAGGCCCTACGAGCAGTACTTC
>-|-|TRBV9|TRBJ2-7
CASSNSYSIYEQYF
TGTGCCAGCAGTAATAGCTATTCTATCTACGAGCAGTACTTC
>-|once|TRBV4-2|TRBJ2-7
CASSQEASGPVQGEQYF
TGTGCCAGCAGCCAAGAGGCTAGCGGTCCTGTTCAGGGGGAGCAGTACTTC
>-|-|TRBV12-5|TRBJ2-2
CASGSRGNTGELFF
TGTGCTAGTGGTTCGCGGGGTAACACCGGGGAGCTGTTTTTT
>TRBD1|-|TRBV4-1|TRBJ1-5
CASSQGRQGALRQPQHF
TGCGCCAGCAGCCAAGGACGACAGGGGGCTCTCCGTCAGCCCCAGCATTTT
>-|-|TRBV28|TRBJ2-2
CASSPLTGELFF
TGTGCCAGCAGCCCCCTTACCGGGGAGCTGTTTTTT
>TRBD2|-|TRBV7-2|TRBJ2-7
CASSPRLADYEQYF
TGTGCCAGCAGCCCACGACTAGCGGACTACGAGCAGTACTTC
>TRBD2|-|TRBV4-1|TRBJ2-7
CASSQASGRGSYEQYF
TGCGCCAGCAGCCAGGCTAGCGGGAGGGGTTCCTACGAGCAGTACTTC
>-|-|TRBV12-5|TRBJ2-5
CASGLKGTPRRETQYF
TGTGCTAGTGGTTTGAAGGGGACTCCTCGTCGGGAGACCCAGTACTTC
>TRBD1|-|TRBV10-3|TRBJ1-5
CATTTGTASNQPQHF
TGTGCCACCACAACAGGGACAGCCTCCAATCAGCCCCAGCATTTT
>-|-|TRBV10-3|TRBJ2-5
CAISESPGWETQYF
TGTGCCATCAGTGAGTCTCCGGGTTGGGAGACCCAGTACTTC
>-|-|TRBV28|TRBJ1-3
CASTPGSSILSSGNTIYF
TGTGCCAGCACCCCGGGGTCGTCGATTTTATCATCTGGAAACACCATATATTTT
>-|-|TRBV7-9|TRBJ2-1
CASTSPGVHNEQFF
TGTGCCAGCACATCCCCGGGGGTTCACAATGAGCAGTTCTTC
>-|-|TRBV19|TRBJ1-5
CASSIRGTQHF
TGTGCCAGTAGTATAAGAGGCACCCAGCATTTT
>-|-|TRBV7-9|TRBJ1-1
CASSLLNTEAFF
TGTGCCAGCAGCTTATTAAACACTGAAGCTTTCTTT
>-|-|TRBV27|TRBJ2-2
CASSLSGALNGELFF
TGTGCCAGCAGTTTATCGGGGGCGCTTAACGGGGAGCTGTTTTTT
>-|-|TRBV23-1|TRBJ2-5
CERGQETQYF
TGCGAAAGGGGCCAAGAGACCCAGTACTTC